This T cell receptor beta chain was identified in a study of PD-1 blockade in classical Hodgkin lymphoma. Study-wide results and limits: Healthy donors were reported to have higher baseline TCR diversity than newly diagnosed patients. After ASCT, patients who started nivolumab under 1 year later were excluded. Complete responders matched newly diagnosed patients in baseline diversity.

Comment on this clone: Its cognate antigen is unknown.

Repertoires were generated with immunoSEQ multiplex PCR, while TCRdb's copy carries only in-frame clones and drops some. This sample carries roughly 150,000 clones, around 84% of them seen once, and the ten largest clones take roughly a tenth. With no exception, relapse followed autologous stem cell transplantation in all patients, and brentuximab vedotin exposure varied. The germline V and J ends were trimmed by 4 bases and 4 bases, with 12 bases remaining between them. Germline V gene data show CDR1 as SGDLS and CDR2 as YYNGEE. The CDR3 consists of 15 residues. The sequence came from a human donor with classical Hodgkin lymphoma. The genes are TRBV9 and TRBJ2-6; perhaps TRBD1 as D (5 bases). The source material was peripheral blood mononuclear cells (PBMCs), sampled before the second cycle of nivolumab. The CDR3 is CASSPRQPGANVLTF. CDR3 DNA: TGTGCCAGCAGCCCACGACAGCCAGGGGCCAACGTCCTGACTTTC.